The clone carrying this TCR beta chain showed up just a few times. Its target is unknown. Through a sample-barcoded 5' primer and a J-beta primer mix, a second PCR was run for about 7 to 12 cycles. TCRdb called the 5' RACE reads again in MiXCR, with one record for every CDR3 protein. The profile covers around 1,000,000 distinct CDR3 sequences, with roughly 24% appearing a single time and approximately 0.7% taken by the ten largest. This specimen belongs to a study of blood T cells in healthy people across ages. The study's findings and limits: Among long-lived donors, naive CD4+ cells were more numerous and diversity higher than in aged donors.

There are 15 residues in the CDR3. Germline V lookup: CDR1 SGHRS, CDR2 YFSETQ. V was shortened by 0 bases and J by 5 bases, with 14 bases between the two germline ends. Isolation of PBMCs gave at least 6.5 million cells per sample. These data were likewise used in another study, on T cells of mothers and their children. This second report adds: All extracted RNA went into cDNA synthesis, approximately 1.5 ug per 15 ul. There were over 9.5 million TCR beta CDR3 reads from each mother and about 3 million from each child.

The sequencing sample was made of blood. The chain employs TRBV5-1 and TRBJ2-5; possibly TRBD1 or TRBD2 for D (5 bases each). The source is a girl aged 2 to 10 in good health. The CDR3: CASSLASPREETQYF. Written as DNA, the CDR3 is TGCGCCAGCAGCTTGGCATCCCCCAGGGAGGAGACCCAGTACTTC. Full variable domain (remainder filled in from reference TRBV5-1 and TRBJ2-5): KAGVTQTPRYLIKTRGQQVTLSCSPISGHRSVSWYQQTPGQGLQFLFEYFSETQRNKGNFPGRFSGRQFSNSRSEMNVSTLELGDSALYLCASSLASPREETQYFGPGTRLLVL.